Below, 26 T cell receptor beta chains from the same sample are listed, as sequenced in a study of CD8 T cells in ankylosing spondylitis. Study-level points and caveats: Several highly homologous variants formed a TCR beta motif that appeared characteristic of ankylosing spondylitis blood.

Antigens for these TCRs are unknown. MiXCR was run by TCRdb on the 5' RACE reads, yielding one entry per CDR3 protein. The data hold roughly 670,000 distinct CDR3 sequences, with around 20% observed a single time. The specimen sequenced was blood, either unsorted or a sorted T cell fraction (not recorded which). These receptors were obtained from a male donor with ankylosing spondylitis.

The CDR3 DNA is TGCAGCGGGAGTAGGAGCGAATACACTGAAGCTTTCTTT. As protein: CSGSRSEYTEAFF. The chain joins TRBV29-1 to TRBJ1-1; the D is unclear. In germline, CDR1 is SQVTM, CDR2 ANQGSEA. The CDR3 is made up of 13 amino acids. V was shortened by 7 bases and J by 3 bases, with 15 bases between the two germline ends.

The chain couples TRBV20-1 to TRBJ2-2; the D gene is possibly TRBD1 (5 bases). The CDR3 extends over 14 amino acids. The ends were cut back, 2 bases at V and 0 bases at J, with 7 bases in the middle. The V gene's germline CDR1 is DFQATT and CDR2 SNEGSKA (reference sequence). The CDR3 DNA follows: TGCAGTGCTAGACAGGGCTCGAACACCGGGGAGCTGTTTTTT. Translating gives CSARQGSNTGELFF.

This clonotype was detected only a few times. The chain joins TRBV7-3 to TRBJ2-3; 8 bases map to TRBD2. Germline CDR1 is SGHTA and CDR2 is FQGTGA. The V and J ends lost 2 bases and 5 bases, in that order; junction bases with no gene match: 9. The CDR3 extends over 16 amino acids. This chain's CDR3 is CASSLHSGVGGDTQYF. The CDR3 nucleotides read TGTGCCAGCAGCTTACATAGCGGGGTTGGTGGAGATACGCAGTATTTT.

In its sample, this clonotype was seen a few times. V is TRBV20-1 and J is TRBJ2-5; 11 bases line up with TRBD2. V lost 0 bases, J lost 3 bases, and 15 bases stayed unmatched. There are 19 residues in the CDR3. Germline CDR1 and CDR2: DFQATT and SNEGSKA (reference sequence). The DNA for the CDR3 is TGCAGTGCTAGAGATCAGGGGATAGCGGGAGGGCCAATGGAAGAGACCCAGTACTTC. Protein product: CSARDQGIAGGPMEETQYF.

This clonotype was found a few times. The chain employs TRBV20-1 and TRBJ2-2; TRBD2 agrees at 13 bases. The CDR3 length is 18 residues. Trimming cost V 2 bases and J 7 bases; bases outside gene matches: 13. Germline loops: CDR1 DFQATT, CDR2 SNEGSKA (reference sequence). The CDR3 here is CSARPFGLAGAGVGELFF. The CDR3 bases are TGCAGTGCTAGACCCTTCGGACTAGCGGGGGCGGGGGTCGGGGAGCTGTTTTTT.

This clonotype was recorded many times. This sequence joins TRBV7-2 and TRBJ2-3, with D perhaps matching TRBD2 (6 bases). The V gene's germline CDR1 is SGHTA and CDR2 FQGNSA. V shed 2 bases and J shed 1 base, with 10 bases lying between them. This CDR3 spans 15 amino acids. CDR3 loop: CASSLMGGGTDTQYF. CDR3 DNA: TGTGCCAGCAGCTTAATGGGGGGTGGCACAGATACGCAGTATTTT.

Regarding this clonotype: One end of the junction does not line up with germline, which may come from a read error. The rearrangement uses TRBV2 and TRBJ1-1, with a tentative D call TRBD1 (6 bases). This CDR3 spans 15 amino acids. Per the germline V gene, CDR1 is SNHLY and CDR2 is FYNNEI. CDR3 amino acids: CASREGGILNTEAFF. DNA for the CDR3: TGTGCCAGCAGAGAAGGGGGGATTCTGAACACTGAAGCTTTCTTT.

The chain combines TRBV3-1 with TRBJ2-3, with TRBD2 matching over 11 bases. The CDR3 is 14 residues long. Germline CDR1 LGHDT, CDR2 YNNKEL (reference sequence). Trimming at V came to 4 bases and at J to 6 bases, leaving 3 bases not matched to a gene. In DNA form, the CDR3 reads TGTGCCAGCAGCCGACTAGCGGGAATGGATACGCAGTATTTT. Its protein is CASSRLAGMDTQYF.

CDR3 sequence reads: CSALGLAGEGYEQYF. DNA of the CDR3: TGCAGTGCCCTAGGACTAGCGGGAGAAGGGTACGAGCAGTACTTC. The chain has TRBV20-1 and TRBJ2-7; 13 bases are a match to TRBD2. V was clipped by 6 bases and J by 4 bases; unmatched bases: 9. The CDR3 length is 15 residues. CDR1 is DFQATT and CDR2 is SNEGSKA in the germline V gene (reference sequence).

This clonotype was counted a few times. The rearrangement joins TRBV5-1 to TRBJ2-3, with a weak D call TRBD1 (7 bases). CDR3 length: 17 amino acids. V dropped 0 bases and J dropped 3 bases, with 17 bases sitting between them. The germline V gene has CDR1 SGHRS and CDR2 YFSETQ. The CDR3 reads CASSLAGGGVGTDTQYF. The CDR3 DNA reads TGCGCCAGCAGCTTGGCCGGAGGGGGCGTCGGTACAGATACGCAGTATTTT.

The chain joins TRBV7-9 to TRBJ2-7, with D maybe TRBD2 (6 bases). Germline CDR1 is SEHNR and CDR2 is FQNEAQ (reference sequence). This CDR3 is built from 13 residues. The V gene lost 5 bases and the J gene lost 6 bases, with 14 bases spanning the gap. For the CDR3, the DNA is TGTGCCAGCAGCCCTACCGGGGGAGGCGAGCAGTACTTC. The encoded protein is CASSPTGGGEQYF.

This clonotype was observed at least ten times. This chain connects TRBV6-2 or TRBV6-3 to TRBJ2-1; the match to TRBD2 covers 14 bases. CDR1 MNHEY and CDR2 SVGEGT come from the germline V gene. V shed 2 bases and J 7 bases; nucleotides not matched to a gene: 1. This CDR3 is built from 15 residues. The chain's CDR3 is CASSYGTSGSNEQFF. CDR3 nucleotide sequence: TGTGCCAGCAGTTACGGGACTAGCGGGAGTAATGAGCAGTTCTTC.

The chain joins TRBV3-1 to TRBJ1-1; D call uncertain. V lost 0 bases to trimming and J lost 5 bases, with 16 bases between them. The length of the CDR3 is 16 residues. Germline V gives CDR1 LGHDT, CDR2 YNNKEL (reference sequence). The CDR3 sequence is CASSQDPWALQTEAFF. The DNA for the CDR3 is TGTGCCAGCAGCCAAGATCCCTGGGCTCTTCAGACTGAAGCTTTCTTT.

This clonotype was picked up a small number of times. The CDR3 nucleotides read TGTGCCAGCAGTCCCCTCCTGGGTGGCGGGATACGCTCTGGGGCCAACGTCCTGACTTTC. As protein: CASSPLLGGGIRSGANVLTF. The V and J genes are TRBV28 and TRBJ2-6, with D perhaps TRBD2 (6 bases). V lost 5 bases and J lost 0, with 23 bases in between. The CDR3 extends over 20 amino acids. CDR1 and CDR2 from the germline V gene are MDHEN and SYDVKM.

Of note for this clonotype: This may come from a read error, since a much larger clone is one base off. This chain connects TRBV28 to TRBJ2-2; D uncertain. The CDR3 extends over 13 amino acids. Germline values: CDR1 MDHEN, CDR2 SYDVKM. In DNA, the CDR3 is TGTGCCAGCAGTTTTCTACCCACCGTGGAGCTGTTTTTT. Translation: CASSFLPTVELFF.

This clonotype was recorded many times. The chain joins TRBV4-1 to TRBJ2-2; the D gene could be TRBD1 or TRBD2 (5 bases each). The V gene lost 8 bases and the J gene lost 0 bases, with 7 bases spanning the gap. This CDR3 has 13 residues. Germline V lookup: CDR1 MGHRA, CDR2 YSYEKL. Here the CDR3 DNA reads TGCGCCAGCTCGGGACCGAACACCGGGGAGCTGTTTTTT. It yields the protein CASSGPNTGELFF.

The genes are TRBV12-3 or TRBV12-4 and TRBJ1-1; D is possibly TRBD1 (5 bases). The CDR3 is made up of 15 amino acids. The ends were cut back, 2 bases at V and 0 bases at J, with 10 bases in the middle. The CDR3 reads CASSLWSGLNTEAFF. The DNA of the CDR3 is TGTGCCAGCAGTTTATGGTCAGGGTTGAACACTGAAGCTTTCTTT.

This clonotype was recorded a few times. V is TRBV24-1 and J is TRBJ1-2; TRBD1 is a possible D gene (6 bases). Trimming cost V 4 bases and J 7 bases, with 9 bases left between them. Germline V gene data show CDR1 as KGHDR and CDR2 as SFDVKD. The CDR3 is 12 residues long. In DNA form, the CDR3 reads TGTGCCACCAGTGACAGGGGTGGTGGCTACACCTTC. Protein product: CATSDRGGGYTF.

The sample holds one count of this clonotype. DNA for the CDR3: TGTGCCAGCAGTGGGGCTGGGGGGGAGCTAGCCAAAAACATTCAGTACTTC. Its protein is CASSGAGGELAKNIQYF. The chain uses TRBV2 and TRBJ2-4; 7 positions agree with TRBD2. The V and J ends lost 4 bases and 0 bases, in that order; junction bases with no gene match: 9. Germline V CDR1 and CDR2: SNHLY, FYNNEI. This CDR3 is built from 17 residues.

The chain has TRBV11-2 and TRBJ2-1, with 8 nucleotides matching TRBD1. The CDR3 runs to 15 residues. V gave up 1 base and J gave up 8 bases; unmatched junction bases: 7. CDR1 SGHAT and CDR2 FQNNGV come from the germline V gene. The CDR3 spells CASSLAGGEGDEQFF. CDR3 bases: TGTGCCAGCAGCTTAGCAGGGGGCGAGGGCGATGAGCAGTTCTTC.

The rearrangement uses TRBV5-1 and TRBJ2-1, with TRBD1 matching over 8 bases. Losses at the gene ends were 3 bases for V and 5 bases for J; bases not matched to a gene: 7. The V gene's germline CDR1 is SGHRS and CDR2 YFSETQ. The CDR3 has 15 amino acids. In DNA, the CDR3 is TGCGCCAGCAGCTCCAGAACAGGGGGGAACAATGAGCAGTTCTTC. It translates to CASSSRTGGNNEQFF.

The chain is built from TRBV12-3 or TRBV12-4 and TRBJ2-3, with TRBD2 identical over 7 bases. The CDR3 is 15 amino acids. V was pared by 3 bases and J by 2 bases, with 5 bases of the junction left unmatched. The CDR3 coding sequence is TGTGCCAGCAGTTTCAATAGCGGGTCCACAGATACGCAGTATTTT. It translates to CASSFNSGSTDTQYF.

This clonotype was seen at least ten times. DNA for the CDR3: TGTGCCAGCAGCCAAGATCTACGGCAGGCCTATGGCTACACCTTC. It specifies CASSQDLRQAYGYTF. The chain links TRBV3-1 to TRBJ1-2, with D unresolved. The germline V and J ends were trimmed by 0 bases and 4 bases, with 12 bases remaining between them. The germline CDR1 and CDR2 sequences are LGHDT and YNNKEL (reference sequence). This CDR3 comprises 15 residues. Looking up the rest from reference TRBV3-1 and TRBJ1-2 gives the full variable domain: DTAVSQTPKYLVTQMGNDKSIKCEQNLGHDTMYWYKQDSKKFLKIMFSYNNKELIINETVPNRFSPKSPDKAHLNLHINSLELGDSAVYFCASSQDLRQAYGYTFGSGTRLTVV.

There are a few counts of this clonotype. This sequence joins TRBV7-2 and TRBJ2-7; TRBD2 aligns across 11 bases. The CDR3 is made up of 16 amino acids. V was clipped by 4 bases and J by 2 bases; unmatched bases: 7. CDR1 and CDR2 (germline): SGHTA, FQGNSA. The CDR3 DNA follows: TGTGCCAGCAGCTCGTGGGGGACTAGCGGTGCCTACGAGCAGTACTTC. Amino acid sequence: CASSSWGTSGAYEQYF.

This clonotype has ten or more counts. The chain joins TRBV2 to TRBJ2-7; D uncertain. The CDR3 has 13 amino acids. Between the trimmed V and J ends, which lost 8 bases and 0 bases, there was a span of 11 bases. CDR1 SNHLY and CDR2 FYNNEI come from the germline V gene. The CDR3 spells CASGDTSSYEQYF. In DNA, the CDR3 is TGTGCCAGCGGCGACACCTCCTCCTACGAGCAGTACTTC.

The chain recombines TRBV6-2 or TRBV6-3 with TRBJ1-2; D remains ambiguous. The CDR3 has 14 amino acids. The V end was cut by 0 bases, the J end by 8 bases, with 13 bases between. Per the germline V gene, CDR1 is MNHEY and CDR2 is SVGEGT. CDR3: CASSYSGLRTGYTF. In nucleotides, the CDR3 is TGTGCCAGCAGTTACTCCGGATTACGGACGGGCTACACCTTC.